These 30 T cell receptor beta chains were all obtained from the same sample, sequenced in a study of CXCR3-negative and CXCR3-positive naive CD8 T cells (dated by TCRdb to the late 2010s). This sample was sequenced with a NextSeq 550. The Human TCR Profiling Kit (MiLaboratory) was used to prepare UMI-labeled 5' RACE TRB cDNA libraries. Following reprocessing of the reads by TCRdb, the data hold one row per CDR3 protein sequence and no DNA is available. This sample's table carries around 45,000 distinct CDR3 sequences. The ten largest clones take up more than 1.5% of the sample. The sample taken for sequencing was naive CXCR3- CD8+ T cells from blood. The cell subset or site label here, explained by the study, means: CD45RO-CCR7+CD27+CD95- naive CD8+ T cells lacking CXCR3 (TNR3-). These receptors originate from a human donor in good health. Some clones in this sample may be carry-over from other donors' samples.

CDR3 protein: CASSYVGPNTGELFF. The chain recombines TRBV28 with TRBJ2-2. Per germline, CDR1 MDHEN and CDR2 SYDVKM. The CDR3 sequence is 15 residues long.

V and J are TRBV6-2 or TRBV6-3 and TRBJ1-5; TCRdb designates TRBD1, a call that cannot be tested without DNA. This CDR3 has 13 amino acids. Per the germline V gene, CDR1 is MNHEY and CDR2 is SVGEGT. The CDR3 is CASSDPGYQPQHF.

This chain joins TRBV4-3 and TRBJ2-7; without DNA, the TCRdb call of TRBD1 cannot be checked. Germline V gene data show CDR1 as LGHNA and CDR2 as YSLEER. CDR3 length: 17 residues. The CDR3 is CASSQDRVGQGSYEQYF.

CDR3 region: CASRRVAGSGGDTQYF. The chain joins TRBV4-2 to TRBJ2-3; TCRdb names TRBD2, which stays unverified in the absence of DNA. CDR3 length: 16 amino acids. CDR1 and CDR2 from the germline V gene are LGHNA and YNFKEQ.

The gene calls are TRBV29-1 and TRBJ2-2; with no DNA, the TCRdb D assignment of TRBD1 cannot be verified. This CDR3 is built from 14 residues. Germline CDR1 reads SQVTM; CDR2 reads ANQGSEA. The CDR3 spells CSVETLRGSGELFF.

The chain links TRBV28 to TRBJ2-7; TCRdb selects TRBD1, and the lack of DNA leaves this call unchecked. The CDR3 runs 15 residues. CDR1 MDHEN and CDR2 SYDVKM come from the germline V gene. This CDR3 is CASRTRQGAWYEQYF.

The chain links TRBV7-3 to TRBJ2-5; the TRBD1 assignment by TCRdb is unverifiable without DNA. Germline V gene lookup returns CDR1 SGHTA and CDR2 FQGTGA. The CDR3 has 14 residues. CDR3 protein: CASSPTGGGETQYF. The entire variable domain, with the rest obtained from reference TRBV7-3 and TRBJ2-5, is as follows: GAGVSQTPSNKVTEKGKYVELRCDPISGHTALYWYRQSLGQGPEFLIYFQGTGAADDSGLPNDRFFAVRPEGSVSTLKIQRTERGDSAVYLCASSPTGGGETQYFGPGTRLLVL.

This sequence joins TRBV3-1 and TRBJ2-1. This CDR3 comprises 15 residues. Per germline, CDR1 LGHDT and CDR2 YNNKEL (reference sequence). This CDR3 reads CASSHKVDSYNEQFF.

The chain has TRBV5-1 and TRBJ2-2; the TCRdb D gene call, TRBD2, has no DNA to confirm it. This CDR3 is 16 amino acids long. The germline V gene encodes CDR1 SGHRS and CDR2 YFSETQ. This chain's CDR3 is CASSLGTSGNTGELFF.

This chain links TRBV6-1 with TRBJ1-1; with no DNA, the TCRdb D assignment of TRBD1 cannot be verified. The CDR3 contains 17 residues. Germline V lookup: CDR1 MNHNS, CDR2 SASEGT. The CDR3 here is CASSGQQGLSSNTEAFF.

The chain has TRBV12-3 or TRBV12-4 and TRBJ2-3. The CDR3 sequence is 15 residues long. CDR3 protein: CASSLARTSTDTQYF.

The chain couples TRBV5-1 to TRBJ1-5. The length of the CDR3 is 14 residues. Germline CDR1 and CDR2: SGHRS and YFSETQ. The CDR3 protein is CASSLEGRNQPQHF. Filled out from reference TRBV5-1 and TRBJ1-5, the complete variable domain reads KAGVTQTPRYLIKTRGQQVTLSCSPISGHRSVSWYQQTPGQGLQFLFEYFSETQRNKGNFPGRFSGRQFSNSRSEMNVSTLELGDSALYLCASSLEGRNQPQHFGDGTRLSIL.

This CDR3 is CASGTVSTDTQYF. The chain joins TRBV19 to TRBJ2-3; the TRBD1 assignment by TCRdb is unverifiable without DNA. Germline V gene sequence: CDR1 LNHDA, CDR2 SQIVND (reference sequence). This CDR3 contains 13 residues.

V is TRBV15 and J is TRBJ1-5. The CDR3 loop spans 18 amino acids. Germline V gene sequence: CDR1 LNHNV, CDR2 YYDKDF (reference sequence). CDR3 in amino acids: CATSRDPTLSGSNQPQHF.

This chain joins TRBV4-1 and TRBJ1-1. In germline, CDR1 is MGHRA, CDR2 YSYEKL. The CDR3 extends over 13 amino acids. CDR3 sequence reads: CASSQHMNTEAFF.

The V and J genes are TRBV29-1 and TRBJ2-7; TCRdb's D gene call, TRBD1, goes unchecked for lack of DNA. CDR3 length equals 15 residues. CDR1 is SQVTM and CDR2 is ANQGSEA in the germline V gene. The CDR3 loop is CSVEGTGWQGNEQYF.

V is TRBV7-3 and J is TRBJ1-1. The CDR3 has 15 amino acids. From germline, CDR1 is SGHTA and CDR2 FQGTGA. Here the CDR3 reads CTSSLTGKMNTEAFF.

This chain uses TRBV2 with TRBJ2-3. The CDR3 runs 12 residues. CDR1 is SNHLY, CDR2 FYNNEI, per germline. The CDR3 loop reads CASSEYLDTQYF.

The CDR3 here is CASRGDTYEQYF. The V and J genes are TRBV7-2 and TRBJ2-7; TCRdb proposes TRBD1, but this gene call is untestable without DNA. This CDR3 has 12 amino acids. Germline loops: CDR1 SGHTA, CDR2 FQGNSA.

The chain is built from TRBV29-1 and TRBJ2-1; the TRBD1 assignment by TCRdb is unverifiable without DNA. The CDR3 runs 15 residues. CDR1 SQVTM and CDR2 ANQGSEA come from the germline V gene. CDR3 in amino acids: CSGGGWGQGNNEQFF.

V is TRBV4-1 and J is TRBJ2-7; TCRdb names TRBD1, which stays unverified in the absence of DNA. This CDR3 is 15 amino acids long. Looked up from germline, CDR1 is MGHRA and CDR2 is YSYEKL. CDR3: CASSHDGTGSYEQYF.

The chain links TRBV29-1 to TRBJ2-5. The V gene's germline CDR1 is SQVTM and CDR2 ANQGSEA. The CDR3 has 12 residues. The CDR3 loop reads CSVGGVRETQYF.

CDR3 amino acids: CASSNRDAVRYEQYF. The V call is TRBV6-6, the J call TRBJ2-7; the TCRdb call, TRBD1, lacks DNA for checking. CDR3 size: 15 residues. Germline V gene data show CDR1 as MNHNY and CDR2 as SVGAGI (reference sequence).

The rearrangement joins TRBV6-2 or TRBV6-3 to TRBJ1-1; TCRdb reports TRBD1, a call that lacks DNA to check it against. CDR3 length: 15 residues. Per the germline V gene, CDR1 is MNHEY and CDR2 is SVGEGT. The CDR3: CASSRRGRMNTEAFF.

V and J are TRBV4-1 and TRBJ1-1. This CDR3 region has 15 residues. Germline V gives CDR1 MGHRA, CDR2 YSYEKL. CDR3 protein: CASSQDSFVNTEAFF.

CDR3 sequence: CASSYSVKRDRVAETQYF. The genes are TRBV6-5 and TRBJ2-5; TCRdb's D call of TRBD1 is untestable without DNA. The CDR3 totals 18 residues. CDR1 MNHEY and CDR2 SVGAGI come from the germline V gene.

The chain joins TRBV28 to TRBJ2-2; the D call from TCRdb, TRBD2, cannot be confirmed without DNA. Germline V gene data show CDR1 as MDHEN and CDR2 as SYDVKM. The CDR3 consists of 17 residues. The CDR3 loop reads CASSAFSGGAETGELFF.

The rearrangement uses TRBV20-1 and TRBJ1-1; TCRdb's D call of TRBD1 is untestable without DNA. This CDR3 has 14 amino acids. Germline CDR1 is DFQATT and CDR2 is SNEGSKA (reference sequence). CDR3 residues: CSAKGDNSHTEAFF.

V usage is TRBV7-6 and J usage is TRBJ2-3. The germline CDR1 and CDR2 sequences are SGHVS and FNYEAQ. The CDR3 consists of 15 residues. CDR3 amino acids: CASSPSGASTDTQYF.

The chain joins TRBV12-3 or TRBV12-4 to TRBJ1-2; with no DNA, the TCRdb D assignment of TRBD1 cannot be verified. This CDR3 region has 14 residues. The CDR3 is CASSFGTGVNGYTF.